The T cell receptor beta chain described here comes from a study of blood T cell repertoires in COVID-19. Study details: The study drew acute and convalescent COVID-19 samples from the United States, Italy and Spain. Sample material is recorded as cDNA or gDNA derived from T cells, B-cell-depleted T cells, or PBMCs.

Original analysis: The authors estimated nucleated cell counts from reference gene primer amplification. Profiling relied on immunoSEQ multiplex PCR, and the TCRdb table lists in-frame clones only, not all of them. That table furnishes V, J and clone size, whereas the DNA furnished D and trimming. The table has roughly 200,000 clones, roughly 80% seen once. Germline CDR1 reads MDHEN; CDR2 reads SYDVKM. The CDR3 consists of 13 residues. The V gene end was trimmed by 2 bases and the J gene end by 6 bases; junction bases not matched to a gene: 3. The sequence came from a man aged 55-75 years with acute or convalescent COVID-19. The chain carries TRBV28 and TRBJ2-7; 8 nucleotides align to TRBD2. The material sequenced was peripheral blood. As DNA, the CDR3 is TGTGCCAGCAGTTTAGGCGGGAGGCGCGAGCAGTACTTC. Translating gives CASSLGGRREQYF. Supplemented by reference TRBV28 and TRBJ2-7, the full variable domain reads DVKVTQSSRYLVKRTGEKVFLECVQDMDHENMFWYRQDPGLGLRLIYFSYDVKMKEKGDIPEGYSVSREKKERFSLILESASTNQTSMYLCASSLGGRREQYFGPGTRLTVT.